This is a list of T cell receptor beta chains from one sample in a study of cytomegalovirus exposure and HLA in healthy donors. The method was immunoSEQ multiplex PCR; TCRdb's version includes in-frame clones alone and lacks a portion of them. The sample yields 100,000 to 150,000 clones, of which the top ten take up approximately 1.6%. The sample consisted of PBMCs. Receptors originate from a man between 18 and 35 years old in good health and CMV-seronegative. CDR3s include the opening cysteine and the closing phenylalanine or tryptophan. D genes are given only for firm matches.

J gene: TRBJ2-5
D gene: NA
CDR3 length: 12
V gene: TRBV2
CDR3 protein: CASSRTRETQYF
CDR3 DNA: TGTGCCAGCAGTCGTACCAGGGAAACCCAGTACTTC

J gene: TRBJ2-1
D gene: TRBD2
CDR3 length: 16
V gene: TRBV9
CDR3 protein: CASSVAGLAGNNEQFF
CDR3 DNA: TGTGCCAGCAGCGTAGCGGGACTAGCGGGGAACAATGAGCAGTTCTTC

J gene: TRBJ2-5
D gene: NA
CDR3 length: 15
V gene: TRBV7-9
CDR3 protein: CASSLARAVQETQYF
CDR3 DNA: TGTGCCAGCAGCTTAGCCAGGGCCGTCCAAGAGACCCAGTACTTC

J gene: TRBJ2-5
D gene: TRBD2
CDR3 length: 15
V gene: TRBV7-2
CDR3 protein: CASGPPRLAGETQYF
CDR3 DNA: TGTGCCAGCGGACCACCGAGGCTAGCGGGAGAGACCCAGTACTTC

J gene: TRBJ1-2
D gene: TRBD1
CDR3 length: 14
V gene: TRBV5-4
CDR3 protein: CASGQGQGDYGYTF
CDR3 DNA: TGTGCCAGTGGACAGGGGCAGGGTGACTATGGCTACACCTTC

J gene: TRBJ1-2
D gene: NA
CDR3 length: 14
V gene: TRBV28
CDR3 protein: CASRGSGAGGGYTF
CDR3 DNA: TGTGCCAGCCGTGGGTCAGGGGCCGGCGGTGGCTACACCTTC

J gene: TRBJ1-2
D gene: NA
CDR3 length: 15
V gene: TRBV19
CDR3 protein: CASSIAGRSNYGYTF
CDR3 DNA: TGTGCCAGTAGTATAGCTGGGAGATCTAACTATGGCTACACCTTC

J gene: TRBJ2-2
D gene: TRBD2
CDR3 length: 15
V gene: TRBV29-1
CDR3 protein: CSVEVAGGGTGELFF
CDR3 DNA: TGCAGCGTTGAAGTGGCGGGAGGGGGCACCGGGGAGCTGTTTTTT

J gene: TRBJ1-1
D gene: NA
CDR3 length: 13
V gene: TRBV6-5
CDR3 protein: CASSYSSGVSSFF
CDR3 DNA: TGTGCCAGCAGTTACTCGTCGGGAGTTTCTTCTTTCTTT

J gene: TRBJ2-7
D gene: TRBD2
CDR3 length: 17
V gene: TRBV7-2
CDR3 protein: CASSLVFSGESSYEQYF
CDR3 DNA: TGTGCCAGCAGCTTAGTCTTCAGCGGGGAAAGCTCCTACGAGCAGTACTTC

J gene: TRBJ1-6
D gene: NA
CDR3 length: 14
V gene: TRBV9
CDR3 protein: CASSVGPNNSPLHF
CDR3 DNA: TGTGCCAGCAGCGTCGGTCCTAATAATTCACCCCTCCACTTT

J gene: TRBJ1-1
D gene: NA
CDR3 length: 13
V gene: TRBV27
CDR3 protein: CASRIETGTRPFF
CDR3 DNA: TGTGCCAGCAGAATCGAAACCGGGACACGGCCTTTCTTT

J gene: TRBJ1-1
D gene: NA
CDR3 length: 13
V gene: TRBV10-2
CDR3 protein: CASSEGRRTEAFF
CDR3 DNA: TGCGCCAGCTCCGAGGGCCGGAGGACTGAAGCTTTCTTT

J gene: TRBJ2-5
D gene: NA
CDR3 length: 13
V gene: TRBV28
CDR3 protein: CASSLYGQETQYF
CDR3 DNA: TGTGCCAGCAGTTTATACGGCCAAGAGACCCAGTACTTC

J gene: TRBJ2-3
D gene: NA
CDR3 length: 12
V gene: TRBV5-6
CDR3 protein: CASSASTDTQYF
CDR3 DNA: TGTGCCAGCAGCGCGAGCACAGATACGCAGTATTTT

J gene: TRBJ1-2
D gene: NA
CDR3 length: 15
V gene: TRBV6-5
CDR3 protein: CASRGQRSVNYGYTF
CDR3 DNA: TGTGCCAGCAGAGGACAGAGGTCGGTTAACTATGGCTACACCTTC

J gene: TRBJ2-2
D gene: TRBD1
CDR3 length: 17
V gene: TRBV10-3
CDR3 protein: CAIRLPGQGARTGELFF
CDR3 DNA: TGTGCCATCAGGCTACCGGGACAGGGGGCGCGCACCGGGGAGCTGTTTTTT

J gene: TRBJ1-2
D gene: TRBD1
CDR3 length: 14
V gene: TRBV6-1
CDR3 protein: CASRGDRGTRGYTF
CDR3 DNA: TGTGCCAGCAGGGGGGACAGGGGGACGAGAGGCTACACCTTC

J gene: TRBJ2-7
D gene: NA
CDR3 length: 14
V gene: TRBV9
CDR3 protein: CASSVDSGSYEQYF
CDR3 DNA: TGTGCCAGCAGCGTAGACTCGGGCTCCTACGAGCAGTACTTC

J gene: TRBJ1-6
D gene: NA
CDR3 length: 14
V gene: TRBV30
CDR3 protein: CAWRLRDKESPLHF
CDR3 DNA: TGTGCCTGGAGGCTCCGGGACAAGGAATCACCCCTCCACTTT

J gene: TRBJ2-5
D gene: NA
CDR3 length: 14
V gene: TRBV5-4
CDR3 protein: CASRGAGTPETQYF
CDR3 DNA: TGTGCCAGCCGCGGGGCGGGGACCCCAGAGACCCAGTACTTC

J gene: TRBJ1-5
D gene: TRBD1
CDR3 length: 19
V gene: TRBV7-2
CDR3 protein: CASSLVHSGTGGVNQPQHF
CDR3 DNA: TGTGCCAGCAGCTTAGTACATTCCGGGACAGGGGGCGTCAATCAGCCCCAGCATTTT

J gene: TRBJ2-7
D gene: TRBD1
CDR3 length: 15
V gene: TRBV27
CDR3 protein: CASSHPGTGVYEQYF
CDR3 DNA: TGTGCCAGCAGTCACCCCGGGACAGGGGTATACGAGCAGTACTTC

J gene: TRBJ2-1
D gene: NA
CDR3 length: 11
V gene: TRBV28
CDR3 protein: CASLRGNEQFF
CDR3 DNA: TGTGCCTCTCTCAGGGGAAATGAGCAGTTCTTC

J gene: TRBJ1-1
D gene: NA
CDR3 length: 15
V gene: TRBV27
CDR3 protein: CASSFVGQGGTEAFF
CDR3 DNA: TGTGCCAGCAGTTTCGTGGGGCAAGGGGGAACTGAAGCTTTCTTT

J gene: TRBJ1-2
D gene: NA
CDR3 length: 19
V gene: TRBV4-2
CDR3 protein: CASSQVGHLGSGSDYGYTF
CDR3 DNA: TGTGCCAGCAGCCAAGTCGGACATTTGGGGTCTGGCAGCGACTATGGCTACACCTTC

J gene: TRBJ2-3
D gene: TRBD2
CDR3 length: 15
V gene: TRBV19
CDR3 protein: CASSDRAGGIDTQYF
CDR3 DNA: TGTGCCAGTAGTGATCGCGCGGGGGGTATAGATACGCAGTATTTT

J gene: TRBJ2-2
D gene: TRBD2
CDR3 length: 15
V gene: TRBV9
CDR3 protein: CASSVGREDTGELFF
CDR3 DNA: TGTGCCAGCAGCGTAGGGCGGGAGGACACCGGGGAGCTGTTTTTT

J gene: TRBJ2-1
D gene: TRBD2
CDR3 length: 14
V gene: TRBV9
CDR3 protein: CASGGGGGYNEQFF
CDR3 DNA: TGTGCCAGCGGAGGAGGCGGGGGCTACAATGAGCAGTTCTTC

J gene: TRBJ2-1
D gene: NA
CDR3 length: 14
V gene: TRBV18
CDR3 protein: CASSPNQGKNEQFF
CDR3 DNA: TGTGCCAGCTCACCTAACCAGGGTAAGAATGAGCAGTTCTTC

J gene: TRBJ1-3
D gene: NA
CDR3 length: 12
V gene: TRBV28
CDR3 protein: CASTVTGNTIYF
CDR3 DNA: TGTGCCAGCACCGTAACTGGAAACACCATATATTTT

J gene: TRBJ1-1
D gene: NA
CDR3 length: 16
V gene: TRBV10-1
CDR3 protein: CASSEPRLPGNTEAFF
CDR3 DNA: TGCGCCAGCAGTGAGCCACGACTACCCGGTAACACTGAAGCTTTCTTT

J gene: TRBJ2-6
D gene: NA
CDR3 length: 17
V gene: TRBV7-9
CDR3 protein: CASSLGDRSAGASVLTF
CDR3 DNA: TGTGCCAGCAGCTTAGGGGACAGGTCGGCGGGGGCCAGCGTCCTGACTTTC

J gene: TRBJ1-6
D gene: NA
CDR3 length: 17
V gene: TRBV7-2
CDR3 protein: CASSLVARVAYNSPLHF
CDR3 DNA: TGTGCCAGCAGCTTAGTAGCCAGGGTAGCCTATAATTCACCCCTCCACTTT

J gene: TRBJ2-5
D gene: TRBD1
CDR3 length: 14
V gene: TRBV6-5
CDR3 protein: CASSFGTGGETQYF
CDR3 DNA: TGTGCCAGCAGTTTCGGGACAGGGGGGGAGACCCAGTACTTC

J gene: TRBJ2-3
D gene: NA
CDR3 length: 15
V gene: TRBV27
CDR3 protein: CASSLSPNGLDTQYF
CDR3 DNA: TGTGCCAGCAGTTTATCGCCCAATGGGCTAGATACGCAGTATTTT

J gene: TRBJ2-7
D gene: NA
CDR3 length: 15
V gene: TRBV9
CDR3 protein: CASSPTGEVSYEQYF
CDR3 DNA: TGTGCCAGCAGCCCCACAGGGGAGGTCTCCTACGAGCAGTACTTC

J gene: TRBJ2-7
D gene: TRBD1
CDR3 length: 13
V gene: TRBV6-1
CDR3 protein: CASTTGPGDEQYF
CDR3 DNA: TGTGCCAGCACGACAGGGCCCGGGGACGAGCAGTACTTC

J gene: TRBJ2-7
D gene: NA
CDR3 length: 16
V gene: TRBV6-6
CDR3 protein: CASISLPGQLSYEQYF
CDR3 DNA: TGTGCCAGCATCTCCCTCCCGGGACAACTCTCCTACGAGCAGTACTTC

J gene: TRBJ2-5
D gene: NA
CDR3 length: 12
V gene: TRBV7-9
CDR3 protein: CASSLSRETQYF
CDR3 DNA: TGTGCCAGCAGCTTGTCACGGGAGACCCAGTACTTC

J gene: TRBJ2-3
D gene: NA
CDR3 length: 13
V gene: TRBV5-4
CDR3 protein: CASSIEDTDTQYF
CDR3 DNA: TGTGCCAGCAGCATCGAGGACACAGATACGCAGTATTTT

J gene: TRBJ1-1
D gene: NA
CDR3 length: 15
V gene: TRBV5-8
CDR3 protein: CASSFPTGLYTEAFF
CDR3 DNA: TGTGCCAGCAGCTTCCCCACAGGGCTTTACACTGAAGCTTTCTTT

J gene: TRBJ1-4
D gene: TRBD1
CDR3 length: 12
V gene: TRBV19
CDR3 protein: CASTIQGGKLFF
CDR3 DNA: TGTGCCAGTACCATACAGGGGGGAAAACTGTTTTTT

J gene: TRBJ2-2
D gene: NA
CDR3 length: 12
V gene: TRBV7-2
CDR3 protein: CASSLLSGELFF
CDR3 DNA: TGTGCCAGCAGCCTTTTGTCCGGGGAGCTGTTTTTT

J gene: TRBJ2-4
D gene: TRBD2
CDR3 length: 18
V gene: TRBV27
CDR3 protein: CASRPGASGREAKNIQYF
CDR3 DNA: TGTGCCAGCCGCCCAGGGGCTAGCGGGAGGGAAGCCAAAAACATTCAGTACTTC

J gene: TRBJ1-2
D gene: NA
CDR3 length: 15
V gene: TRBV7-8
CDR3 protein: CASSLVLGESYGYTF
CDR3 DNA: TGTGCCAGCAGCTTGGTTCTCGGGGAGAGCTATGGCTACACCTTC

J gene: TRBJ2-4
D gene: NA
CDR3 length: 13
V gene: TRBV7-2
CDR3 protein: CASSRPGENIQYF
CDR3 DNA: TGTGCCAGCAGCCGACCCGGAGAAAACATTCAGTACTTC

J gene: TRBJ1-6
D gene: TRBD1
CDR3 length: 14
V gene: TRBV19
CDR3 protein: CASSTSGQGSPLHF
CDR3 DNA: TGTGCCAGTAGTACTTCGGGACAGGGCTCACCCCTCCACTTT

J gene: TRBJ1-2
D gene: NA
CDR3 length: 13
V gene: TRBV19
CDR3 protein: CASSIGKWGGYTF
CDR3 DNA: TGTGCCAGTAGTATAGGGAAATGGGGCGGCTACACCTTC

J gene: TRBJ2-7
D gene: TRBD1
CDR3 length: 15
V gene: TRBV5-6
CDR3 protein: CASTLLDRDSYEQYF
CDR3 DNA: TGCGCCAGCACCCTGCTGGACAGGGACTCCTACGAGCAGTACTTC

J gene: TRBJ2-7
D gene: TRBD1
CDR3 length: 17
V gene: TRBV7-9
CDR3 protein: CASSGDRGRAKGDEQYF
CDR3 DNA: TGTGCCAGCAGCGGGGACAGGGGGCGTGCAAAGGGCGACGAGCAGTACTTC

J gene: TRBJ1-1
D gene: NA
CDR3 length: 14
V gene: TRBV5-4
CDR3 protein: CASSLGGVDTEAFF
CDR3 DNA: TGTGCCAGCAGCTTAGGGGGGGTGGACACTGAAGCTTTCTTT

J gene: TRBJ2-7
D gene: NA
CDR3 length: 10
V gene: TRBV11-2
CDR3 protein: CASSFYEQYF
CDR3 DNA: TGTGCCAGCAGCTTCTACGAGCAGTACTTC

J gene: TRBJ1-6
D gene: TRBD1
CDR3 length: 14
V gene: TRBV6-1
CDR3 protein: CASSSQGTGSPLHF
CDR3 DNA: TGTGCCAGCAGTTCACAGGGGACGGGTTCACCCCTCCACTTT

J gene: TRBJ1-4
D gene: TRBD1
CDR3 length: 14
V gene: TRBV2
CDR3 protein: CASRRGLDNEKLFF
CDR3 DNA: TGTGCCAGCCGTAGGGGGCTGGATAATGAAAAACTGTTTTTT

J gene: TRBJ1-1
D gene: TRBD1
CDR3 length: 14
V gene: TRBV28
CDR3 protein: CASSPYRGATEAFF
CDR3 DNA: TGTGCCAGCAGTCCGTACAGGGGCGCCACTGAAGCTTTCTTT

J gene: TRBJ2-7
D gene: NA
CDR3 length: 13
V gene: TRBV5-1
CDR3 protein: CASAQGSPYEQYF
CDR3 DNA: TGCGCCAGCGCTCAGGGTTCCCCCTACGAGCAGTACTTC

J gene: TRBJ1-1
D gene: NA
CDR3 length: 13
V gene: TRBV28
CDR3 protein: CASSLPGTPEAFF
CDR3 DNA: TGTGCCAGCAGTTTACCCGGGACACCTGAAGCTTTCTTT

J gene: TRBJ2-2
D gene: TRBD2
CDR3 length: 15
V gene: TRBV7-2
CDR3 protein: CASSGTSGNTGELFF
CDR3 DNA: TGTGCCAGCAGTGGGACTAGCGGGAACACCGGGGAGCTGTTTTTT

J gene: TRBJ2-5
D gene: NA
CDR3 length: 15
V gene: TRBV9
CDR3 protein: CASSVGRALQETQYF
CDR3 DNA: TGTGCCAGCAGCGTAGGGAGGGCCCTCCAAGAGACCCAGTACTTC